This is a list of T cell receptor beta chains from one sample in a study of sequential checkpoint blockade in melanoma. Produced via immunoSEQ multiplex PCR; TCRdb's table is partial and in-frame only. Here the sample spans about 27,000 clones, over 60% being singletons. The sequences come from CD8+ T cells sorted from blood (inferred from file names), collected from a patient given nivolumab and ipilimumab in sequence. These receptors all stem from a human donor with melanoma. CDR3s include the opening cysteine and the closing phenylalanine or tryptophan. The D gene is left open where the match is weak.

>TRBV15|-|TRBJ1-2
TGTGCCACCAGCAGAGAAAGGGGTTATGGCTACACCTTC
CATSRERGYGYTF
>TRBV5-6|-|TRBJ2-2
TGTGCCAGCAGCCCGATAGGCAGCGGCAACACCGGGGAGCTGTTTTTT
CASSPIGSGNTGELFF
>TRBV29-1|TRBD2|TRBJ2-1
TGCAGCGTTGTCCCGACTAGCGGGGGCTCCTACAATGAGCAGTTCTTC
CSVVPTSGGSYNEQFF
>TRBV15|TRBD1|TRBJ2-1
TGTGCCACCAGCGTCCAGGGGGCTTGGAATGAGCAGTTCTTC
CATSVQGAWNEQFF